These 22 T cell receptor beta chains were all obtained from the same sample, sequenced in a study of cytomegalovirus exposure and HLA in healthy donors. The assay was immunoSEQ multiplex PCR, and TCRdb's table has in-frame clones only and misses some. The sample holds 260,000 or so clones, approximately 87% seen once. Sequencing was performed on PBMCs. The receptors shown here come from a man younger than 35 in good health and CMV-seronegative.

The sample holds one count of this clone. The chain recombines TRBV4-1 with TRBJ1-4, with 8 nucleotides matching TRBD1. Unmatched junction bases numbered 4, after V lost 0 bases and J lost 7 bases. Germline values: CDR1 MGHRA, CDR2 YSYEKL. The CDR3 contains 15 residues. In nucleotides, the CDR3 is TGCGCCAGCAGCCAAGATTGGACAGGGAGTGAAAAACTGTTTTTT. As protein: CASSQDWTGSEKLFF.

This clone showed up just a few times. DNA of the CDR3: TGTGCCAGAAGTCCCGGGACAGCAGTCTCACCCCTCCACTTT. As protein: CARSPGTAVSPLHF. This rearrangement joins TRBV5-3 to TRBJ1-6; 7 bases agree with TRBD1. TRBV5-3 is identified as an open reading frame with a role that is uncertain. V was pared by 5 bases and J by 10 bases, with 9 bases of the junction left unmatched. The CDR3 has 14 residues.

The rearrangement joins TRBV11-3 to TRBJ2-3, with D uncertain. V was clipped by 1 base and J by 5 bases, with 7 bases between them. CDR1 SGHNT and CDR2 YENEEA come from the germline V gene. CDR3 length equals 13 residues. In nucleotides, the CDR3 is TGTGCCAGCAGCTTAGTACTCGGAGATACGCAGTATTTT. It is translated as CASSLVLGDTQYF.

V and J are TRBV5-1 and TRBJ2-1; 12 bases fit TRBD2. Trimming took 4 bases from V and 6 from J; bases not matched to a gene: 8. The CDR3 runs to 16 residues. CDR1 SGHRS and CDR2 YFSETQ come from the germline V gene. Written as DNA, the CDR3 is TGCGCCAGCAGCGTCTCGACTAGCGGGAGCCTCAATGAGCAGTTCTTC. This translates into CASSVSTSGSLNEQFF.

The CDR3 DNA follows: TGTGCCAGCGGACAGAACTCCTACGAGCAGTACTTC. Amino acids: CASGQNSYEQYF. The chain couples TRBV27 to TRBJ2-7; maybe TRBD1 (6 bases). CDR1 MNHEY and CDR2 SMNVEV come from the germline V gene (reference sequence). The V gene lost 8 bases and the J gene lost 0 bases, with 8 bases spanning the gap. CDR3 length: 12 residues.

The rearrangement uses TRBV7-2 and TRBJ2-5, with 15 bases lining up with TRBD2. From germline, CDR1 is SGHTA and CDR2 FQGNSA. Trimming cost V 5 bases and J 3 bases; bases outside gene matches: 10. The CDR3 extends over 18 amino acids. CDR3 in amino acids: CASSPRGLAGGKKETQYF. The CDR3 DNA follows: TGTGCCAGCAGCCCTCGCGGACTAGCGGGAGGGAAAAAAGAGACCCAGTACTTC. The whole variable domain, remainder taken from reference TRBV7-2 and TRBJ2-5, is GAGVSQSPSNKVTEKGKDVELRCDPISGHTALYWYRQSLGQGLEFLIYFQGNSAPDKSGLPSDRFSAERTGGSVSTLTIQRTQQEDSAVYLCASSPRGLAGGKKETQYFGPGTRLLVL.

Details on this clone: At one end the junction does not follow the germline gene, possibly because of a read error. The genes are TRBV7-7 and TRBJ2-7; 11 bases fit TRBD2. From germline, CDR1 is SSHAT and CDR2 FNYEAQ (reference sequence). This CDR3 has 15 amino acids. Here the CDR3 DNA reads TGTGCTAGCAGCTATGGGACTAGCGGCTCCTACGAGCAGTACTTC. Residues: CASSYGTSGSYEQYF. Complete variable domain (other parts from reference TRBV7-7 and TRBJ2-7): GAGVSQSPRYKVTKRGQDVTLRCDPISSHATLYWYQQALGQGPEFLTYFNYEAQPDKSGLPSDRFSAERPEGSISTLTIQRTEQRDSAMYRCASSYGTSGSYEQYFGPGTRLTVT.

The V call is TRBV10-1, the J call TRBJ1-1; D unclear. Between the trimmed V and J ends, which lost 0 bases and 0 bases, there was a span of 11 bases. In germline, CDR1 is WNHNN, CDR2 SYGVQD (reference sequence). This CDR3 has 16 amino acids. CDR3 protein: CASSESTFSMNTEAFF. CDR3 nucleotides: TGCGCCAGCAGTGAGTCCACGTTTTCTATGAACACTGAAGCTTTCTTT.

The chain joins TRBV5-4 to TRBJ2-2; 9 bases are a match to TRBD2. The trim removed 3 bases at V and 2 bases at J, leaving 5 bases unmatched. This CDR3 region has 16 residues. Germline-derived CDR1 and CDR2 are SGHNT and YYREEE (reference sequence). CDR3 sequence reads: CASSSGLAINTGELFF. CDR3 in DNA: TGTGCCAGCAGCTCGGGACTAGCCATCAACACCGGGGAGCTGTTTTTT.

V and J are TRBV28 and TRBJ2-7; D is possibly TRBD2 (6 bases). Per the germline V gene, CDR1 is MDHEN and CDR2 is SYDVKM. This CDR3 region has 12 residues. The germline V and J ends were trimmed by 5 bases and 4 bases, with 9 bases remaining between them. CDR3 protein: CASSAGKYEQYF. The CDR3 region has the DNA TGTGCCAGCAGTGCGGGAAAGTACGAGCAGTACTTC.

The rearrangement uses TRBV5-1 and TRBJ1-3; TRBD1 matches 7 bases. Germline values: CDR1 SGHRS, CDR2 YFSETQ. V was clipped by 4 bases and J by 4 bases; unmatched bases: 8. The CDR3 sequence is 15 residues long. This CDR3 reads CASSGQTGTGNTIYF. CDR3 sequence (DNA): TGCGCCAGCAGCGGACAGACAGGGACAGGAAACACCATATATTTT.

J is TRBJ2-7 and V is TRBV27; 7 bases are a match to TRBD1. Germline assignment: CDR1 MNHEY and CDR2 SMNVEV (reference sequence). With 6 bases clipped from V and 0 bases from J, the junction kept 5 bases outside the gene matches. The CDR3 extends over 14 amino acids. CDR3 protein: CASSRQGSSYEQYF. In DNA form, the CDR3 reads TGTGCCAGCAGCCGACAGGGCAGCTCCTACGAGCAGTACTTC.

This rearrangement joins TRBV6-6 to TRBJ2-7, with 11 positions matching TRBD2. The CDR3 runs 16 residues. V lost 6 bases to trimming and J lost 5 bases; unmatched junction nucleotides: 12. In germline, CDR1 is MNHNY, CDR2 SVGAGI (reference sequence). The CDR3 DNA sequence: TGTGCCAGCAGCACTTCACTAGCGGGAGTGTCTCACGAGCAGTACTTC. Its translation is CASSTSLAGVSHEQYF.

This clone showed up just once. This chain joins TRBV7-2 and TRBJ2-5; TRBD2 might be the D (6 bases). Germline CDR1 reads SGHTA; CDR2 reads FQGNSA. Trimming stripped 1 base from V and 1 base from J, with 16 bases between. This CDR3 spans 17 amino acids. The CDR3 DNA follows: TGTGCCAGCAGCTTAGGGATGGGCGGGGCGATCCAAGAGACCCAGTACTTC. Translating it yields CASSLGMGGAIQETQYF.

The rearrangement uses TRBV7-2 and TRBJ2-1; 9 nucleotides match TRBD1. Germline loops: CDR1 SGHTA, CDR2 FQGNSA. Trimming removed 3 bases from V and 9 bases from J; junction bases left unmatched: 6. The CDR3 consists of 14 residues. CDR3 DNA sequence: TGTGCCAGCAGCTTGAACAGGGGGCTAGGTGAGCAGTTCTTC. Its protein is CASSLNRGLGEQFF.

CDR3 in amino acids: CASSLGAGMNTEAFF. In DNA, the CDR3 is TGTGCCAGCAGCTTAGGGGCCGGAATGAACACTGAAGCTTTCTTT. The gene calls are TRBV11-2 and TRBJ1-1; no clear D. This CDR3 has 15 amino acids. The germline gives CDR1 SGHAT, CDR2 FQNNGV. V was clipped by 1 base and J by 0 bases, with 9 bases between them.

The J gene is TRBJ2-7, the V gene TRBV7-8; 12 bases map to TRBD1. The CDR3 has 16 residues. Germline CDR1 SGHVS, CDR2 FQNEAQ. V was clipped by 5 bases and J by 2 bases; unmatched bases: 7. CDR3 region: CASSTGQGAPTYEQYF. The DNA for the CDR3 is TGTGCCAGCAGCACGGGACAGGGGGCGCCCACCTACGAGCAGTACTTC. Variable domain in full (rest from reference TRBV7-8 and TRBJ2-7): GAGVSQSPRYKVAKRGQDVALRCDPISGHVSLFWYQQALGQGPEFLTYFQNEAQLDKSGLPSDRFFAERPEGSVSTLKIQRTQQEDSAVYLCASSTGQGAPTYEQYFGPGTRLTVT.

The genes are TRBV28 and TRBJ2-2; no firm D call. CDR3 length equals 14 residues. V lost 5 bases to trimming and J lost 7 bases, with 14 bases between them. The germline V gene encodes CDR1 MDHEN and CDR2 SYDVKM. The CDR3 DNA is TGTGCCAGCAGTCCCTCCTTCTTCGGCGGGGAGCTGTTTTTT. This codes for CASSPSFFGGELFF. Full variable domain (rest looked up from reference TRBV28 and TRBJ2-2): DVKVTQSSRYLVKRTGEKVFLECVQDMDHENMFWYRQDPGLGLRLIYFSYDVKMKEKGDIPEGYSVSREKKERFSLILESASTNQTSMYLCASSPSFFGGELFFGEGSRLTVL.

The gene calls are TRBV9 and TRBJ2-3, with 11 bases identical to TRBD2. Germline-derived CDR1 and CDR2 are SGDLS and YYNGEE. Germline trimming cut 3 bases from V and 6 bases from J; bases unmatched to any gene: 15. The CDR3 length is 18 residues. CDR3 bases: TGTGCCAGCAGCGCCCGTGGGGGTGTAGCGGGAGGGCACGATACGCAGTATTTT. As protein: CASSARGGVAGGHDTQYF. Based on the CDR3 plus reference TRBV9 and TRBJ2-3, the full variable domain is DSGVTQTPKHLITATGQRVTLRCSPRSGDLSVYWYQQSLDQGLQFLIQYYNGEERAKGNILERFSAQQFPDLHSELNLSSLELGDSALYFCASSARGGVAGGHDTQYFGPGTRLTVL.

This clone was seen once. V gene TRBV6-6 combines with J gene TRBJ1-2; 8 positions agree with TRBD1. The CDR3 spans 15 residues. From germline, CDR1 is MNHNY and CDR2 SVGAGI (reference sequence). The trim removed 7 bases at V and 6 bases at J, leaving 13 bases unmatched. The CDR3 bases are TGTGCCAGCACTAAAAAAGGACAGGGAGAGGATGGCTACACCTTC. Translated, it gives CASTKKGQGEDGYTF.

The chain recombines TRBV5-1 with TRBJ2-2; 8 bases agree with TRBD1. Trimming took 0 bases from V and 4 from J; bases not matched to a gene: 8. This CDR3 region has 17 residues. CDR1 is SGHRS, CDR2 YFSETQ, per germline. The DNA of the CDR3 is TGCGCCAGCAGCTTGGATTTCGGGACAGGAGCCACCGGGGAGCTGTTTTTT. It encodes CASSLDFGTGATGELFF.

The rearrangement links TRBV7-2 to TRBJ1-2; TRBD1 might be the D (6 bases). V lost 7 bases, J lost 7 bases, and 19 bases lay in between. There are 14 residues in the CDR3. Germline V CDR1 and CDR2: SGHTA, FQGNSA. The CDR3 spells CASIPIVGGLGYTF. For the CDR3, the DNA is TGTGCCAGCATCCCAATCGTCGGGGGGCTTGGCTACACCTTC.